Listed below are T cell receptor beta chains from one sample, sequenced in a study of neoadjuvant anti-PD-1 for oral cavity cancer. Measured with immunoSEQ multiplex PCR; TCRdb has only the in-frame clones, and not every one. The data show tens of thousands of clones, with about 36% seen just once and more than 15% held by the top ten. Here the sequenced sample was tumor tissue, taken after nivolumab (anti-PD-1) treatment. The receptors come from a person aged 40 to 85 with oral cavity squamous cell carcinoma. Each CDR3 is given without its conserved first and last residue. The order of the fields is CDR3 length, V gene, J gene, CDR3 protein.

>16|TRBV7-8|TRBJ2-2
ASSLMALAGAGTGELF
>13|TRBV5-4|TRBJ1-6
ASSLELQVNSPLH
>13|TRBV5-1|TRBJ1-5
ASSLGVYSNQPQH
>11|TRBV5-1|TRBJ1-2
ASSFVNGYGYT
>11|TRBV7-9|TRBJ1-5
ASSLQGNQPQH
>9|TRBV7-9|TRBJ2-5
ASEGLETQY
>12|TRBV9|TRBJ1-2
ASSTTGTLFGYT
>12|TRBV1|TRBJ1-4
TSSPKGTNEKLF
>13|TRBV7-2|TRBJ2-3
ASSLAGIPTDTQY
>14|TRBV5-7|TRBJ2-7
ASSFSSGSGSYEQY
>12|TRBV5-4|TRBJ2-5
ASSLYWLQETQY
>12|TRBV7-9|TRBJ1-2
ASSVTGGVYGYT
>14|TRBV30|TRBJ1-1
AWSPSWARLNTEAF
>17|TRBV28|TRBJ2-7
ASSLRLLAGGLPTYEQY